This TCR beta chain was recorded in a study of blood T cells in healthy people across ages. For the study at large: In model experiments, template switching was able to capture about one barcoded beta molecule for every two T cells that were present. General observations from the study: Roughly linear declines in TCR beta diversity per million T cells occurred with age. The donors' CMV status was not determined, possibly confounding changes in expanded clonotypes.

A word on this clonotype: Its antigen is unidentified.

Germline V gene data show CDR1 as SGHAT and CDR2 as FQNNGV. The CDR3 consists of 14 residues. Trimming cost V 5 bases and J 8 bases, with 16 bases left between them. For the second PCR, which ran for roughly 7 to 11 cycles, a sample-barcoded 5' primer and a J-beta primer mix were used. A single record per CDR3 protein comes from TCRdb applying MiXCR to the 5' RACE reads. The sample has approximately 1.5 million distinct CDR3 sequences; roughly two fifths are singletons. Each donor had approximately 10 milliliters of peripheral blood drawn. Material for sequencing was blood. The receptor was isolated from a woman between 18 and 30 years old in good health. This chain connects TRBV11-2 to TRBJ2-4, with D possibly being TRBD2 (5 bases). CDR3 in DNA: TGTGCCAGCAGCGATAGGAGCGGTTTGGACATTCAGTACTTC. The encoded protein is CASSDRSGLDIQYF.